These 12 T cell receptor beta chains originate from one sample sequenced in a study of blood T cells in healthy people across ages. Alongside a J-beta primer mix, a sample-barcoded 5' primer served in a second PCR lasting 7 to 11 cycles. TCRdb used MiXCR to reprocess the 5' RACE reads, holding one entry per CDR3 protein. The table records almost 550,000 distinct CDR3 sequences, more than 20% of them present only once. This sample also belongs to another study, concerning T cells of mothers and their children.

Source material: blood. The source is a boy under 18 in good health.

The chain uses TRBV6-6 and TRBJ2-7, with D possibly being TRBD2 (6 bases). Per the germline V gene, CDR1 is MNHNY and CDR2 is SVGAGI (reference sequence). The V end was cut by 3 bases, the J end by 5 bases, with 14 bases between. This CDR3 region has 14 residues. The CDR3 loop reads CASSYRREINEQYF. Written as DNA, the CDR3 is TGTGCCAGCAGTTATCGACGGGAGATCAACGAGCAGTACTTC.

On this clonotype: The limits of the CDR3 on the DNA are not certain, so only TCRdb's listed CDR3 is given. The V gene is TRBV11-2, the J gene TRBJ1-4; the D call of TRBD1 is as the table states it, not checked on the DNA. CDR1 is SGHAT, CDR2 FQNNGV, per germline. From its first to its last residue, the CDR3 has 22 amino acids. The CDR3 is CASSLGGNQPQHFGQPWSKLFF.

The V call is TRBV29-1, the J call TRBJ2-2; TRBD1 might be the D (7 bases). The germline V gene encodes CDR1 SQVTM and CDR2 ANQGSEA. V dropped 6 bases and J dropped 5 bases, with 10 bases sitting between them. The CDR3 loop spans 12 amino acids. CDR3 residues: CSVGGQTGELFF. The DNA of the CDR3 is TGCAGCGTGGGGGGACAGACCGGGGAGCTGTTTTTT.

The V gene is TRBV29-1, the J gene TRBJ2-3; possible D gene TRBD1, 5 bases. The germline V and J ends were trimmed by 3 bases and 0 bases, with 13 bases remaining between them. Germline CDR1 SQVTM, CDR2 ANQGSEA. The CDR3 is made up of 15 amino acids. The CDR3 is CSVDRGGSSTDTQYF. As DNA, the CDR3 is TGCAGCGTTGATAGGGGCGGCAGTAGCACAGATACGCAGTATTTT.

This clonotype was seen a handful of times. This chain connects TRBV4-3 to TRBJ2-6, with D perhaps given as TRBD1 or TRBD2 (5 bases each). The CDR3 is 17 amino acids. Germline assignment: CDR1 LGHNA and CDR2 YSLEER. Trimming took off 3 bases at V and 0 bases at J, with 12 bases between the two ends. CDR3 bases: TGCGCCAGCAGCCACCGGGTGGGGGACTCTGGGGCCAACGTCCTGACTTTC. Protein sequence: CASSHRVGDSGANVLTF.

The chain recombines TRBV6-5 with TRBJ2-1, with TRBD1 as a possible D gene (6 bases). The CDR3 length is 17 residues. V was clipped by 4 bases and J by 7 bases, with 23 bases between them. Germline values: CDR1 MNHEY, CDR2 SVGAGI. The CDR3 sequence is CASSSRPQGPRLNEQFF. Written as DNA, the CDR3 is TGTGCCAGCAGTTCCCGCCCTCAGGGGCCGCGGTTGAATGAGCAGTTCTTC.

The V gene is TRBV7-2, the J gene TRBJ1-3, with TRBD1 matching 8 bases. CDR1 SGHTA and CDR2 FQGNSA come from the germline V gene. V gave up 4 bases and J gave up 1 base; unmatched junction bases: 9. This CDR3 contains 17 residues. For the CDR3, the DNA is TGTGCCAGCAGCTCCCAGGGGGCCCTCCGGTCTGGAAACACCATATATTTT. Its protein is CASSSQGALRSGNTIYF.

This clonotype has a count of ten or more. The chain has TRBV9 and TRBJ2-5; D is ambiguous. The J call is doubtful: the DNA matches TRBJ2-1 better. Germline CDR1 is SGDLS and CDR2 is YYNGEE. The CDR3 contains 14 residues. The CDR3 sequence is CASGPYIHYNEQFF. The CDR3 nucleotides read TGTGCCAGCGGACCATACATTCACTATAATGAGCAGTTCTTC.

This clonotype was recorded many times. The chain combines TRBV5-5 with TRBJ1-2, with TRBD1 matching over 10 bases. The germline V gene encodes CDR1 SGHKS and CDR2 YYEKEE (reference sequence). This CDR3 is built from 13 residues. With V trimmed by 4 bases and J by 8 bases, 5 bases remained unmatched. The DNA of the CDR3 is TGTGCCAGCAGCCTTGGACAGGGGGACGGCTACACCTTC. The encoded protein is CASSLGQGDGYTF.

The chain uses TRBV9 and TRBJ2-1, with 8 bases matching TRBD1. The end of the DNA fits TRBJ2-7 better, so the J call may be wrong. The germline V gene has CDR1 SGDLS and CDR2 YYNGEE. The CDR3 totals 16 residues. In DNA, the CDR3 is TGTGCCAGCAGCGTCGACGGACAGGGAGGATCCTACGAGCAGTACTTC. Its protein is CASSVDGQGGSYEQYF.

The chain joins TRBV7-3 to TRBJ2-1, with D uncertain. The germline gives CDR1 SGHTA, CDR2 FQGTGA. The CDR3 has 16 amino acids. Between the trimmed V and J ends, which lost 0 bases and 2 bases, there was a span of 11 bases. The CDR3 DNA follows: TGTGCCAGCAGCTTAACGGGCCAGCTACCCTACAATGAGCAGTTCTTC. It specifies CASSLTGQLPYNEQFF.

The chain recombines TRBV7-9 with TRBJ2-7; 8 bases agree with TRBD1. Germline loops: CDR1 SEHNR, CDR2 FQNEAQ (reference sequence). The CDR3 covers 17 residues. The trim removed 2 bases at V and 3 bases at J, leaving 12 bases unmatched. CDR3 coding DNA: TGTGCCAGCAGCTTAAGTCCCGGGACAGGTCGTATCTACGAGCAGTACTTC. Translated, it gives CASSLSPGTGRIYEQYF.